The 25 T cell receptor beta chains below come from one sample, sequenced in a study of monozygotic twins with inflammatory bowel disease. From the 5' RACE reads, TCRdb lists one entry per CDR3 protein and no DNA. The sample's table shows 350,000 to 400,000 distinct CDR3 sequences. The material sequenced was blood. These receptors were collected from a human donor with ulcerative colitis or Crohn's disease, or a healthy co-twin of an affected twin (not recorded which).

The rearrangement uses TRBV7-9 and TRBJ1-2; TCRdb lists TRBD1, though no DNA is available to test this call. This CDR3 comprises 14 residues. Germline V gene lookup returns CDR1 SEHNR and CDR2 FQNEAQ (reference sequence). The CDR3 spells CASSLGQGSYGYTF. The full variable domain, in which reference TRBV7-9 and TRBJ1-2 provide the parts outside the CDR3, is DTGVSQNPRHKITKRGQNVTFRCDPISEHNRLYWYRQTLGQGPEFLTYFQNEAQLEKSRLLSDRFSAERPKGSFSTLEIQRTEQGDSAMYLCASSLGQGSYGYTFGSGTRLTVV.

The CDR3 sequence: CASSEIRDYGYTF. The V call is TRBV6-1, the J call TRBJ1-2. The CDR3 is 13 residues long. CDR1 and CDR2 (germline): MNHNS, SASEGT.

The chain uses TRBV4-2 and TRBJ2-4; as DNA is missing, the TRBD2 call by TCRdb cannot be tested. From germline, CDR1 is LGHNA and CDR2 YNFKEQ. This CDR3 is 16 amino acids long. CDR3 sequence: CASSQERTSGLNIQYF.

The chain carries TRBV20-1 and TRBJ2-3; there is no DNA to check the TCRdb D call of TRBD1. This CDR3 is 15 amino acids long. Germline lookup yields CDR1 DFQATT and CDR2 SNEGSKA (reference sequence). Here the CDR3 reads CSARVLRGSTDTQYF.

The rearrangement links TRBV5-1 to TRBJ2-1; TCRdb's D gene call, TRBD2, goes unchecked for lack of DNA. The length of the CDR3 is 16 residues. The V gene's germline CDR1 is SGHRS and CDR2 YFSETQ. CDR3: CASSSIAGGSYNEQFF.

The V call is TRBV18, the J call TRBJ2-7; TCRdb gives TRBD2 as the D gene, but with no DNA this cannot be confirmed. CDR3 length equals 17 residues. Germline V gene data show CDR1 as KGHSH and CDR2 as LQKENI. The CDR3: CASSPGLAGASRYEQYF.

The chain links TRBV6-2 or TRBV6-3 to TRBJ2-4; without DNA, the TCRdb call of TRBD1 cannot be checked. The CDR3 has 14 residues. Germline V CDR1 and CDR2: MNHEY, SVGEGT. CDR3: CASSLGTDKNIQYF.

The CDR3 sequence is CDSSVTGTSYEQYF. The V and J genes are TRBV9 and TRBJ2-7. From germline, CDR1 is SGDLS and CDR2 YYNGEE. The CDR3 runs to 14 residues.

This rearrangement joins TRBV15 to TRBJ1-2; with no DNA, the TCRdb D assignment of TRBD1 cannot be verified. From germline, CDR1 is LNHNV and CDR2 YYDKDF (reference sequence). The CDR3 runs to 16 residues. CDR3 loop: CATSSRTGPLGYGYTF.

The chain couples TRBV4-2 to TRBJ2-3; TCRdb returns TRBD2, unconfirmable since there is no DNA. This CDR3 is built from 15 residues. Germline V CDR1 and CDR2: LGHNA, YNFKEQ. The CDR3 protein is CASRALSTTPDTQYF.

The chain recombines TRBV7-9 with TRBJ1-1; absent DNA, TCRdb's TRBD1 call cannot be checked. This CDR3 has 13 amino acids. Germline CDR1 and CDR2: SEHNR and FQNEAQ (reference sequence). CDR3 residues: CASSLVGTEKAFF.

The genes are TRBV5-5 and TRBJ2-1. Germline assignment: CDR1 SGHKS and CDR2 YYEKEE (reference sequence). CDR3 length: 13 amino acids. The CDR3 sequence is CASSFIGENEQFF.

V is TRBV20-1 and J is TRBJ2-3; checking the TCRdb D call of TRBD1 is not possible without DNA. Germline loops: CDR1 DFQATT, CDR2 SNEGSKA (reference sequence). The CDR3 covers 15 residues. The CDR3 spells CSARDQLAGDRGQYF.

The CDR3 protein is CSAHRTGGTDTQYF. The genes are TRBV20-1 and TRBJ2-3; lacking DNA, the TRBD1 call made by TCRdb goes unchecked. CDR3 length: 14 residues. CDR1 is DFQATT and CDR2 is SNEGSKA in the germline V gene (reference sequence).

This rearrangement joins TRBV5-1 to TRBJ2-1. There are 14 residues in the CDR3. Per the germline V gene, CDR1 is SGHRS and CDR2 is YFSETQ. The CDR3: CASSLRGAYNEQFF. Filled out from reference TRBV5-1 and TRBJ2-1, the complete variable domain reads KAGVTQTPRYLIKTRGQQVTLSCSPISGHRSVSWYQQTPGQGLQFLFEYFSETQRNKGNFPGRFSGRQFSNSRSEMNVSTLELGDSALYLCASSLRGAYNEQFFGPGTRLTVL.

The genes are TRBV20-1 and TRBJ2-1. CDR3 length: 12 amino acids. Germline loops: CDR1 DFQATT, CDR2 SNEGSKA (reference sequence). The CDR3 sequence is CSASRPHNEQFF.

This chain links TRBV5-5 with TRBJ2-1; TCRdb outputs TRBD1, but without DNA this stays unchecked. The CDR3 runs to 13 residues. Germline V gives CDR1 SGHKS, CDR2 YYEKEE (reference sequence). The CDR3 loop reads CASSLRGANEQFF.

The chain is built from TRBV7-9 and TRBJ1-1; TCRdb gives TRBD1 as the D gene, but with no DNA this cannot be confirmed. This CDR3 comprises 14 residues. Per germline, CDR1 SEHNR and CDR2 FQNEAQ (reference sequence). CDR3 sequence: CASRWITGFTEAFF.

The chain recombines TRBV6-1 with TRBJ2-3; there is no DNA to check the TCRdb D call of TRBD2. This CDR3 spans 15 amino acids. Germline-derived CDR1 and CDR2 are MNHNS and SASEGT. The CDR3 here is CASSGLAGGGDTQYF.

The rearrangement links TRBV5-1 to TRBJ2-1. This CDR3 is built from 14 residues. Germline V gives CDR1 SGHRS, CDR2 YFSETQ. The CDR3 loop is CASSFVLVNNEQFF.

The CDR3 region is CASSQMGQGGFGNTEAFF. V usage is TRBV5-1 and J usage is TRBJ1-1; the TCRdb call, TRBD1, lacks DNA for checking. This CDR3 region has 18 residues. From germline, CDR1 is SGHRS and CDR2 YFSETQ. The whole variable domain, remainder taken from reference TRBV5-1 and TRBJ1-1, is KAGVTQTPRYLIKTRGQQVTLSCSPISGHRSVSWYQQTPGQGLQFLFEYFSETQRNKGNFPGRFSGRQFSNSRSEMNVSTLELGDSALYLCASSQMGQGGFGNTEAFFGQGTRLTVV.

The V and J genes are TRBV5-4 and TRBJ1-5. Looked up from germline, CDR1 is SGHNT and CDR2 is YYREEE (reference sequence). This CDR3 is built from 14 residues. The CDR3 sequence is CASSSGAHNQPQHF.

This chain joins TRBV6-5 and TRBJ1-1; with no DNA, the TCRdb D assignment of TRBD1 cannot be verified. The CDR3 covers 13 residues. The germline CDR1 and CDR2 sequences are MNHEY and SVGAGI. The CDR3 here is CASSRGQGIKAFF.

The CDR3 sequence: CASSDGFGVGVREQFF. This chain connects TRBV6-4 to TRBJ2-1. CDR1 is MRHNA and CDR2 is SNTAGT in the germline V gene. This CDR3 has 16 residues.

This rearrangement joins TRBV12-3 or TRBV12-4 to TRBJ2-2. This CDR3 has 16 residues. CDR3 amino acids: CASSSPDSANTGELFF.